This T cell receptor (beta chain) was sequenced in a study of T cells after posttransplantation cyclophosphamide (dated by TCRdb to 2016 to 2017). About the full investigation: The study tracked T cell repertoire reconstitution by TRB sequencing after myeloablative bone marrow transplantation using posttransplantation cyclophosphamide as GVHD prophylaxis. Antigen receptor sequencing was done on samples from 35 PTCy-treated patients and from over 15 related bone marrow donors of those patients. Blood from every one of the approximately 30 PTCy patients who had 1-year posttransplant specimens underwent TRB sequencing. TRB sequencing was also done on up to 3 additional blood samples from 2 to 5.2 years after transplant in 3 patients, and on pretransplant blood from 4 patients. Because TRA and TRB clonality were tightly correlated in 9 samples, subsequent TCR analyses were focused on TRB only. Public TRB sequences were searched against a database of over 3,000 sequences associated with responses to pathogens, tumor antigens, self-antigens and alloantigens.

Comment on this clone: This receptor's antigen is unknown. The sample holds no much larger clone one base away, and base qualities are not on file.

General study outcomes and caveats: At 1-2 months, donor-recipient similarity was low but rose over the first year, and the later blood repertoires were often dominated by donor CD8+ memory clones. Across approximately 41 patients, TRB clonality was highly associated with recipient CMV seropositivity and CMV reactivation, and PTCy diversity was similar to diversity in CNI/methotrexate controls. The TRB repertoires of T cells infiltrating skin or GI tract showed only limited overlap with the TRB repertoires of T cells in blood.

Peripheral blood samples were provided by related bone marrow donors on the day of marrow donation. Peripheral blood and bone marrow mononuclear cells were isolated by Ficoll-Hypaque density centrifugation and were cryopreserved. CDR3 length: 15 amino acids, cysteine to phenylalanine. Just CDR3 DNA is preserved here, 45 bases in frame from base 1. Looking up the germline V gene yields CDR1 SGHAT and CDR2 FQNNGV. V lost 5 bases and J lost 0 bases; the stretch between them is 13 bases long. TRB sequencing was run on genomic DNA with either the immunoSEQ assay at survey resolution or the hsTCRB kit. The authors processed their data as follows. Initial read processing used immunoSEQ software, and repertoire analyses used the LymphoSeq R package. Clonality was calculated as 1 minus normalized Shannon entropy, and the Gini coefficient was also calculated for each TRB dataset. To infer phenotypes in unsorted samples, TRB sequences from sorted subsets of the recipient or donor were mapped onto the unsorted samples of the same recipient. This immuneACCESS table, as held by TCRdb, lists in-frame sequences with V and J called but not all clones. Of the missing ones, under half trace to an unresolved V gene in checked studies; the others have no known cause. V and J calls and clone size come straight from that table; D and trimming were deduced from the DNA. The table for this sample lists some 66,000 clones; 80% to 95% of them were counted only once. Roughly 2.9% of the sample belongs to the ten largest clones.

The receptor was derived from a woman in her 30s in good health and a related stem cell transplant donor. The V gene is TRBV11-2 and the J gene is TRBJ1-2, with the identity of the D gene unclear. Source material: PBMCs. The DNA sequence is as follows: TGTGCCAGCAGCCTGGACGGTAAACCTAACTATGGCTACACCTTC. Translation gives CASSLDGKPNYGYTF.